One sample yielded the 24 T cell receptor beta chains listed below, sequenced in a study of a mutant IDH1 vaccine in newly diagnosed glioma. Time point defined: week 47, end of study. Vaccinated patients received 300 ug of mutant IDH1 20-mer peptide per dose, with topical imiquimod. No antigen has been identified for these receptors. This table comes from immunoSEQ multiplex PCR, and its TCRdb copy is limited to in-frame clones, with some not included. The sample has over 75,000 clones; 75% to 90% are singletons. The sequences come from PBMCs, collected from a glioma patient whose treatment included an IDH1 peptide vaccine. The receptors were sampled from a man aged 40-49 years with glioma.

The CDR3 sequence: CASSLETQYF. CDR3 coding DNA: TGTGCCAGCAGTTTAGAGACCCAGTACTTC. V gene TRBV6-6 combines with J gene TRBJ2-5; D is undetermined. Trimming took off 4 bases at V and 4 bases at J, with 1 base between the two ends. Germline CDR1 MNHNY, CDR2 SVGAGI (reference sequence). The CDR3 loop spans 10 amino acids.

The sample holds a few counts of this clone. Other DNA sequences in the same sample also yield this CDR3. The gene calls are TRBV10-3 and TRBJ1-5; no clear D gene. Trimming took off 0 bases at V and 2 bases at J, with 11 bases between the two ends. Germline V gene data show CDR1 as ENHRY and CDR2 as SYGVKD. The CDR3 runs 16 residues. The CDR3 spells CAISESGQVGNQPQHF. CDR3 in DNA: TGTGCCATCAGTGAGTCAGGGCAGGTTGGCAATCAGCCCCAGCATTTT.

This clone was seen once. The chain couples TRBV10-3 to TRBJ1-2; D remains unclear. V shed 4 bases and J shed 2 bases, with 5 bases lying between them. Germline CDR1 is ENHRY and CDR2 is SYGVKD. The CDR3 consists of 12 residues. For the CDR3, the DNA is TGTGCCATCAGTGCAGAGAACTATGGCTACACCTTC. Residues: CAISAENYGYTF.

The CDR3 is CASSDPGEQYF. The CDR3 DNA sequence: TGTGCCAGCAGCGACCCAGGCGAGCAGTACTTC. This chain uses TRBV27 with TRBJ2-7; D remains ambiguous. The CDR3 runs to 11 residues. Trimming left V 6 bases short and J 6 bases short, with 9 bases between. Germline CDR1 reads MNHEY; CDR2 reads SMNVEV (reference sequence).

The CDR3 coding sequence is TGCAGCGTTGATACGAGACTAGCGAGCACAGATACGCAGTATTTT. As protein: CSVDTRLASTDTQYF. This chain links TRBV29-1 with TRBJ2-3; 8 bases are a match to TRBD2. V lost 3 bases and J lost 0; bases outside the gene matches: 5. The V gene's germline CDR1 is SQVTM and CDR2 ANQGSEA. CDR3 size: 15 residues.

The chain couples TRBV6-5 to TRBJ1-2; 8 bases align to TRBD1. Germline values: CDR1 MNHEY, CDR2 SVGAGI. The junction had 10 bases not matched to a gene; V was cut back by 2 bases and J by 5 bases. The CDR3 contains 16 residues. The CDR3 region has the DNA TGTGCCAGCAGTTACCAACGAACAGGGGGAGGTTATGGCTACACCTTC. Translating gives CASSYQRTGGGYGYTF.

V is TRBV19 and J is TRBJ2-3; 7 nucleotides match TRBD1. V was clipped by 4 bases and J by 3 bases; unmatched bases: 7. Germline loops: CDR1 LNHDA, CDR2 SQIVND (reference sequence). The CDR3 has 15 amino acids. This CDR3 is CASSKGAVPTDTQYF. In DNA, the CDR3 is TGTGCCAGTAGTAAGGGGGCCGTCCCGACAGATACGCAGTATTTT.

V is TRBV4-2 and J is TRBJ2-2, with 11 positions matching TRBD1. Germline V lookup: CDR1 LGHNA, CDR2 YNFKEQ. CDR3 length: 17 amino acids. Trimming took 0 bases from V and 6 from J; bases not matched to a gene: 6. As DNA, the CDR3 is TGTGCCAGCAGCCAAGAGATCACGGGACAGGGGGCCGGGGAGCTGTTTTTT. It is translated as CASSQEITGQGAGELFF.

CDR3 region: CASSLEWYPNYGYTF. The CDR3 DNA sequence: TGTGCCAGCAGCTTAGAATGGTATCCTAACTATGGCTACACCTTC. The genes are TRBV7-2 and TRBJ1-2; D ambiguous. Looked up from germline, CDR1 is SGHTA and CDR2 is FQGNSA. The V end lost 1 base, the J end lost 0 bases, and 9 bases lay between the germline ends. This CDR3 is 15 amino acids long.

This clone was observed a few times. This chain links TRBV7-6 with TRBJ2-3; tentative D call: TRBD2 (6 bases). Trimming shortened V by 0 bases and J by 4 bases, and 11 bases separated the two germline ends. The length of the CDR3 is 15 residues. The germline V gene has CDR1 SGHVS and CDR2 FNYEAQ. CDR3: CASSLAGGSSDTQYF. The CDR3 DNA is TGTGCCAGCAGCTTAGCGGGGGGAAGTTCAGATACGCAGTATTTT.

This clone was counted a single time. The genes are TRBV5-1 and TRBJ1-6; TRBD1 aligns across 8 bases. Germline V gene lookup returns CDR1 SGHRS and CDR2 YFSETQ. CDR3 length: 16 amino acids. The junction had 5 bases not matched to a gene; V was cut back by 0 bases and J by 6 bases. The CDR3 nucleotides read TGCGCCAGCAGCTTGGTCGGAGGGACAGGTAATTCACCCCTCCACTTT. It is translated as CASSLVGGTGNSPLHF.

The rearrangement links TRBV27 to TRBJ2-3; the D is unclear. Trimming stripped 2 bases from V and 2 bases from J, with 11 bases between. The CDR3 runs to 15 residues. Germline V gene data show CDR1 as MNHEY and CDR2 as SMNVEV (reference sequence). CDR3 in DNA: TGTGCCAGCAGTTTAGGTTCGAGAAACACAGATACGCAGTATTTT. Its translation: CASSLGSRNTDTQYF.

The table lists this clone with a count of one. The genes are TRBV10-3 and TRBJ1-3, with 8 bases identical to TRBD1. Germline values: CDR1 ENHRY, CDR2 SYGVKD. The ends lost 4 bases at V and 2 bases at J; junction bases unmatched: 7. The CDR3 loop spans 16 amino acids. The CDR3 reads CAISGGQVDAGNTIYF. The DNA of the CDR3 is TGTGCCATCAGTGGGGGACAGGTCGATGCTGGAAACACCATATATTTT.

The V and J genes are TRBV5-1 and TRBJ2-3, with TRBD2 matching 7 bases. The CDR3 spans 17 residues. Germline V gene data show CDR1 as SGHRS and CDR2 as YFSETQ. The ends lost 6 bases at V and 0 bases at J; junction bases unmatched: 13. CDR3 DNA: TGCGCCAGCACCCGGGCTAGCGGAGGACGGAGCACAGATACGCAGTATTTT. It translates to CASTRASGGRSTDTQYF. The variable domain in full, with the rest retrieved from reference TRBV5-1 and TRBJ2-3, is KAGVTQTPRYLIKTRGQQVTLSCSPISGHRSVSWYQQTPGQGLQFLFEYFSETQRNKGNFPGRFSGRQFSNSRSEMNVSTLELGDSALYLCASTRASGGRSTDTQYFGPGTRLTVL.

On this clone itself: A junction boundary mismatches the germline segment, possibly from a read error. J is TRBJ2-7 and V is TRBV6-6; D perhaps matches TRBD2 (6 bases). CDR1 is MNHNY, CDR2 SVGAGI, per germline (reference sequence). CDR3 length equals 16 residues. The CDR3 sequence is CASSYPPGTPSNEQYF. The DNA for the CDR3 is TGTGCCAGCAGTTACCCTCCCGGGACTCCCTCCAACGAGCAGTACTTC.

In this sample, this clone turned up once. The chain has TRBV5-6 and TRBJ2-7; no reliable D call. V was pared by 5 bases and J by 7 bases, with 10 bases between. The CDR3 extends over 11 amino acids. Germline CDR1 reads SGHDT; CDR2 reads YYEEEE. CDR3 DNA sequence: TGTGCCAGCAGTCGTTATCGGGAGCAGTACTTC. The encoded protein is CASSRYREQYF.

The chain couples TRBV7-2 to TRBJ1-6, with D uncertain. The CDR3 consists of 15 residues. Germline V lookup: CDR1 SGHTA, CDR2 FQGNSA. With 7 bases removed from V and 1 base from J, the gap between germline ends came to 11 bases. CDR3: CASNKQGSYNSPLHF. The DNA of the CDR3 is TGTGCCAGCAATAAGCAAGGATCCTATAATTCACCCCTCCACTTT.

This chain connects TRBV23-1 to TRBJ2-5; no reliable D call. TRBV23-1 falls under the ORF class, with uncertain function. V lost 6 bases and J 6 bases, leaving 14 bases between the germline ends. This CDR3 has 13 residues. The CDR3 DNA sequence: TGCGCCAGCAGCCATGGACGGTCTAAGACCCAGTACTTC. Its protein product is CASSHGRSKTQYF.

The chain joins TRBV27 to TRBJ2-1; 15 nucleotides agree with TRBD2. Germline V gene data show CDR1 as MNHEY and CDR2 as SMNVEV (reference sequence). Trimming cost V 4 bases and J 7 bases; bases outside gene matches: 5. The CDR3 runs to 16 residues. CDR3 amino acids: CASSSRTSGGGNEQFF. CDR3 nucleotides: TGTGCCAGCAGTTCCAGGACTAGCGGGGGGGGTAATGAGCAGTTCTTC.

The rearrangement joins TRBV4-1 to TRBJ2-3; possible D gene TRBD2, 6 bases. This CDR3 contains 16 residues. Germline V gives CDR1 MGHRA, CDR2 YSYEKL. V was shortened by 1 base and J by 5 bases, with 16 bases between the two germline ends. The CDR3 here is CASSQAVGGYIDTQYF. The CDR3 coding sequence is TGCGCCAGCAGCCAAGCTGTGGGGGGTTATATAGATACGCAGTATTTT.

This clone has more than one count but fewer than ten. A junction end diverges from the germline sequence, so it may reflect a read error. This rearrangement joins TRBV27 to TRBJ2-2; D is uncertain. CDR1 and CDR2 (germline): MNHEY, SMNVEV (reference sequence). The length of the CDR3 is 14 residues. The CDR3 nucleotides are TGTGCCAGCAGTCGTGGTCAGAACCCCGGGGAGCTGTTTTTT. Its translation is CASSRGQNPGELFF.

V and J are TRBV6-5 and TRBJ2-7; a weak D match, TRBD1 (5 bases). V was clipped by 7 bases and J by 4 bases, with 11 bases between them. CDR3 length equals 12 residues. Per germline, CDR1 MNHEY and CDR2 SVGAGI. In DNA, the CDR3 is TGTGCCAGCAATGGCCAGGGATACGAGCAGTACTTC. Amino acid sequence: CASNGQGYEQYF.

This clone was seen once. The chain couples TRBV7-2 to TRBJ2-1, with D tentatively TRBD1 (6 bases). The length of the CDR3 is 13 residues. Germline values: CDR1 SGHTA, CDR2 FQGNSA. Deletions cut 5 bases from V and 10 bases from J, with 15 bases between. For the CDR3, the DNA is TGTGCCAGCAGCCGGGGCAGGGGCGGAGAGCAGTTCTTC. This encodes CASSRGRGGEQFF.

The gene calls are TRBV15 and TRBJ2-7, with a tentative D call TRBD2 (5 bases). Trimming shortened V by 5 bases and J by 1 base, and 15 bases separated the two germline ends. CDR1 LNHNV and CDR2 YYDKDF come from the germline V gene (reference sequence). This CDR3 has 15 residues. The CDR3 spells CATSSDGDPSYEQYF. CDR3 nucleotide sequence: TGTGCCACCAGCTCCGACGGGGATCCATCCTACGAGCAGTACTTC.